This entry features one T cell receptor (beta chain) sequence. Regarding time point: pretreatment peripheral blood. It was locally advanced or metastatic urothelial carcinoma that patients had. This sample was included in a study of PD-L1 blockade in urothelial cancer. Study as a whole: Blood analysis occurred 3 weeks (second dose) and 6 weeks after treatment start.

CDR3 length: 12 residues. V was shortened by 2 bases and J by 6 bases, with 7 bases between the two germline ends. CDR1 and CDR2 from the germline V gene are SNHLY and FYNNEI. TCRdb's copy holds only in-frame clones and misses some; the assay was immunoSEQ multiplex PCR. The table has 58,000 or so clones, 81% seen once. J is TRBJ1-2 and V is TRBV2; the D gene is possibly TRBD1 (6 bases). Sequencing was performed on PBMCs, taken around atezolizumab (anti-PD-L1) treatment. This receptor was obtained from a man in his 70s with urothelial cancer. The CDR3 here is CASSEQGNGYTF. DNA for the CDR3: TGTGCCAGCAGTGAACAGGGGAATGGCTACACCTTC.